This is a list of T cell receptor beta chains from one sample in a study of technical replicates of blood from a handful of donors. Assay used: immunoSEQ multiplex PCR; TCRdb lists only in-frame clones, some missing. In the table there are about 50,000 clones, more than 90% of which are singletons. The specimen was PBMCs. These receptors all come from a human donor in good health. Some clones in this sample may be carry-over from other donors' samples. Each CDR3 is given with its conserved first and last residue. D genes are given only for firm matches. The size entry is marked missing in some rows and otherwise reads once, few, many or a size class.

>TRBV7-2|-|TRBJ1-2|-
TGTGCCAGCAGCTTAGATTGGGGGGATGATGGCTACACCTTC
CASSLDWGDDGYTF
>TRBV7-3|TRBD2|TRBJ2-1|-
TGTGCCAGCAGCTTAAAGCTAGCGGGAGGGCCAGGGAATGAGCAGTTCTTC
CASSLKLAGGPGNEQFF
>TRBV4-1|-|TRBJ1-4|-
TGCGCCAGCAGCCAAGGACAGCTTGGAGAAAAACTGTTTTTT
CASSQGQLGEKLFF
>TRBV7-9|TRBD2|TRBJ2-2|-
TGTGCCAGCAGACCCGGGACTAGCGGGATCAACACCGGGGAGCTGTTTTTT
CASRPGTSGINTGELFF
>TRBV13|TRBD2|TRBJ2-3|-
TGTGCCAGCACCCCCGGACTAGCGGGAGATACGCAGTATTTT
CASTPGLAGDTQYF
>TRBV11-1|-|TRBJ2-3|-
TGTGCCAGCAGCTTAGCGCAAGGGGGAAGTGCAGATACGCAGTATTTT
CASSLAQGGSADTQYF
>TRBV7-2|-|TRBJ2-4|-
TGTGCCAGCAGCCGTAGTTGGGGGGACAACATTCAGTACTTC
CASSRSWGDNIQYF
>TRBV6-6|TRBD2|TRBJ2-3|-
TGTGCCAGCAGACATAGCGGGGAGGGCACAGATACGCAGTATTTT
CASRHSGEGTDTQYF
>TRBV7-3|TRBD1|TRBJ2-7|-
TGTGCCAGCAGCTTAACCGGGGCAGGGGGCTACGAGCAGTACTTC
CASSLTGAGGYEQYF
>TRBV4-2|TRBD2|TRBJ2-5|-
TGTGCCAGCAGCCAAGAGGGACTAGCGGGGGGGCGGGAGACCCAGTACTTC
CASSQEGLAGGRETQYF
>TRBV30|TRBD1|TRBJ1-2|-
TGTGCCGGGGCCCTGGGACAGTATGGCTACACCTTC
CAGALGQYGYTF
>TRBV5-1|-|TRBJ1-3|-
TGCGCCAGCAGCTTGGAACATTTGGGAAACACCATATATTTT
CASSLEHLGNTIYF
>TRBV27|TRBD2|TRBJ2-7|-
TGTGCCAGCAGTTCCACTAGCGGGGGAAGTTACGAGCAGTACTTC
CASSSTSGGSYEQYF
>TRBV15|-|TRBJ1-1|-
TGTGCCACCAGCAGAGATGGCGGACTTGAAGCTTTCTTT
CATSRDGGLEAFF
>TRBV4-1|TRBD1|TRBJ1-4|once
TGCGCCAGCAGCCAAGCACAGGGGGTTGCTAATGAAAAACTGTTTTTT
CASSQAQGVANEKLFF
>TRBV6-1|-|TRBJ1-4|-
TGTGCCAGCAGACAGGGATGGAATGAAAAACTGTTTTTT
CASRQGWNEKLFF